The clone carrying this T cell receptor (beta chain) appeared a few times. Its antigen is not identified. The entry originates in a study of T cells after yellow fever vaccination. Findings and limits, study-wide: Some clonotypes were seen in both the CD4 and the CD8 compartments. These made up a small share and likely arose from convergent recombination. After the booster, 96% of CD4 and more than 85% of CD8 primary-response clones were re-detected.

MiXCR, applied by TCRdb to the 5' RACE reads, yields one record per CDR3 protein. The sample contains roughly 99,000 distinct CDR3 sequences, roughly 5.2% of which appear only once. The starting material was CD8+ T cells sorted from PBMCs, obtained 10 days after the yellow fever booster vaccination. This clonotype was obtained from a man younger than 35 who received the YFV17D yellow fever vaccine.

DNA for the CDR3: TGTGCCAGCGGCTTTAGTTCGCATGAGCAGTTCTTC. It codes for CASGFSSHEQFF. The genes are TRBV12-3 or TRBV12-4 and TRBJ2-1; the D is unclear. V lost 8 bases and J lost 8, with 13 bases in between. The CDR3 runs 12 residues.